This T cell receptor (beta chain) is drawn from a study of blood T cell repertoires in COVID-19. Study information: From T cells, B-cell-depleted T cells, or PBMCs came the material, which was cDNA or gDNA.

The CDR3 runs 16 residues. Per the germline V gene, CDR1 is MGHRA and CDR2 is YSYEKL. V lost 3 bases to trimming and J lost 6 bases, with 17 bases between them. In the authors' workflow: Reference gene primer amplification gave estimated nucleated cell counts. This table comes from immunoSEQ multiplex PCR, and its TCRdb copy is limited to in-frame clones, with some not included. That table is the source of V, J and clone size, and D and trimming were worked out from the DNA. Of fewer than 150,000 clones listed, around 80% are singletons. The TCR sequence derives from a human donor in a cohort sampled during active COVID-19. V is TRBV4-1 and J is TRBJ2-2; D is undetermined. What was sequenced was peripheral blood. Here the CDR3 reads CASSQGWSVVSGELFF. CDR3 nucleotides: TGCGCCAGCAGCCAGGGTTGGAGTGTAGTCTCCGGGGAGCTGTTTTTT.